The 18 T cell receptor beta chains reported below all come from one sample, sequenced in a study of blood T cell repertoires in COVID-19. Sequenced by immunoSEQ multiplex PCR; TCRdb stores in-frame clones only, minus some. The data contain about 68,000 clones, about 85% of them singletons. Sequencing was performed on peripheral blood. All receptors come from a woman aged 50 to 60 with COVID-19, enrolled during active disease.

The chain carries TRBV19 and TRBJ1-3; 7 positions match TRBD1. This CDR3 is built from 14 residues. Germline loops: CDR1 LNHDA, CDR2 SQIVND (reference sequence). Germline trimming cut 8 bases from V and 2 bases from J; bases unmatched to any gene: 6. CDR3 nucleotide sequence: TGTGCCAGTCCCCTCGACAGGGCTGGAAACACCATATATTTT. Translating gives CASPLDRAGNTIYF.

This chain links TRBV5-1 with TRBJ1-4, with D possibly TRBD1 on 5 matching bases. This CDR3 region has 16 residues. V lost 0 bases, J lost 2 bases, and 11 bases lay in between. The germline V gene has CDR1 SGHRS and CDR2 YFSETQ. CDR3 region: CASSLVLGGTNEKLFF. The DNA of the CDR3 is TGCGCCAGCAGCTTGGTTTTGGGGGGGACTAATGAAAAACTGTTTTTT.

This clone was observed a single time. The rearrangement joins TRBV5-1 to TRBJ2-3; D is perhaps TRBD2 (5 bases). This CDR3 region has 16 residues. V was pared by 7 bases and J by 0 bases, with 18 bases between. The V gene's germline CDR1 is SGHRS and CDR2 YFSETQ. The CDR3 DNA reads as TGCGCCAGCCGCCTTCCAGGCGGGCCTAGCACAGATACGCAGTATTTT. Residues: CASRLPGGPSTDTQYF.

The rearrangement uses TRBV14 and TRBJ2-1, with 8 bases matching TRBD2. Germline CDR1 is SGHDN and CDR2 is FVKESK. J was trimmed by 10 bases and V by 1 base; bases with no gene match: 12. This CDR3 comprises 16 residues. Here the CDR3 DNA reads TGTGCCAGCAGCCAAGCGGGGACTAGGAGGATGGACGAGCAGTTCTTC. Translated: CASSQAGTRRMDEQFF.

The chain links TRBV6-5 to TRBJ1-5; 9 bases agree with TRBD1. Trimming took 6 bases from V and 4 from J; bases not matched to a gene: 7. The germline gives CDR1 MNHEY, CDR2 SVGAGI. CDR3 length: 15 residues. CDR3 region: CASRAGTGTNQPQHF. Written as DNA, the CDR3 is TGTGCCAGCAGGGCCGGGACAGGGACTAATCAGCCCCAGCATTTT.

This sequence joins TRBV5-6 and TRBJ2-2, with D unresolved. Germline assignment: CDR1 SGHDT and CDR2 YYEEEE. The CDR3 covers 13 residues. Between the trimmed V and J ends, which lost 1 base and 4 bases, there was a span of 5 bases. The CDR3, as DNA: TGTGCCAGCAGCTTGTTCCGCACCGGGGAGCTGTTTTTT. Amino acid sequence: CASSLFRTGELFF.

This clone was recorded a few times. This chain joins TRBV4-1 and TRBJ1-6; TRBD1 matches at 12 bases. CDR1 and CDR2 from the germline V gene are MGHRA and YSYEKL. This CDR3 is 16 amino acids long. The V and J ends lost 5 bases and 7 bases, in that order; junction bases with no gene match: 6. CDR3 loop: CASSGRDRGRNSPLHF. CDR3 in DNA: TGCGCCAGCAGCGGCCGGGACAGGGGGCGGAATTCACCCCTCCACTTT.

The rearrangement joins TRBV28 to TRBJ2-3, with 8 bases aligning to TRBD2. This CDR3 has 15 residues. V gave up 4 bases and J gave up 5 bases; unmatched junction bases: 8. Germline V gives CDR1 MDHEN, CDR2 SYDVKM. In nucleotides, the CDR3 is TGTGCCAGCAGTTCCCCAGCGGGAGATCGAGATACGCAGTATTTT. This codes for CASSSPAGDRDTQYF.

V gene TRBV10-2 combines with J gene TRBJ1-5; perhaps TRBD1 as D (6 bases). This CDR3 comprises 17 residues. The germline CDR1 and CDR2 sequences are WSHSY and SAAADI. V was pared by 0 bases and J by 4 bases, with 16 bases between. The CDR3 region is CASSESKGDRWNQPQHF. CDR3 DNA: TGCGCCAGCAGTGAGTCGAAAGGAGACAGGTGGAATCAGCCCCAGCATTTT.

This chain links TRBV7-3 with TRBJ2-5; D may be TRBD2 (5 bases). Germline values: CDR1 SGHTA, CDR2 FQGTGA. The CDR3 length is 13 residues. Trimming pared 3 bases from V and 4 bases from J, leaving 9 bases between. CDR3 coding DNA: TGTGCCAGCAGCTTCGGGGTCGGAGAGACCCAGTACTTC. Amino acids: CASSFGVGETQYF.

This sequence joins TRBV3-1 (or the pseudogene TRBV3-2) and TRBJ2-7; D is undetermined. This CDR3 is 13 amino acids long. From germline, CDR1 is LGHDT and CDR2 YNNKEL (reference sequence). The V and J ends lost 3 bases and 1 base respectively, with 7 bases between them. The CDR3 nucleotides are TGTGCCAGCAGCCAGCTAGGTTCCTACGAGCAGTACTTC. Protein sequence: CASSQLGSYEQYF.

The genes are TRBV28 and TRBJ2-7; no definite D call. Trimming shortened V by 8 bases and J by 0 bases, and 14 bases separated the two germline ends. The CDR3 contains 14 residues. Germline values: CDR1 MDHEN, CDR2 SYDVKM. CDR3 bases: TGTGCCAGCGCCTACGGTTCTAGCTCCTACGAGCAGTACTTC. Protein product: CASAYGSSSYEQYF.

The chain recombines TRBV30 with TRBJ1-1; D gene uncertain. This CDR3 spans 14 amino acids. V lost 0 bases and J lost 6, with 14 bases in between. Germline values: CDR1 GTSNPN, CDR2 SVGIG (reference sequence). CDR3 amino acids: CAWSVRRREPEAFF. In DNA, the CDR3 is TGTGCCTGGAGTGTACGTCGGCGGGAGCCTGAAGCTTTCTTT.

This clone was seen once. The rearrangement uses TRBV30 and TRBJ1-1, with D maybe TRBD1 (6 bases). The CDR3 is 18 amino acids. Germline CDR1 GTSNPN, CDR2 SVGIG (reference sequence). The V gene lost 1 base and the J gene lost 4 bases, with 25 bases spanning the gap. This CDR3 is CAWSGLGQGLGIGTEAFF. For the CDR3, the DNA is TGTGCCTGGAGTGGGTTAGGCCAGGGGCTAGGGATTGGCACTGAAGCTTTCTTT.

The V call is TRBV19, the J call TRBJ2-2; D uncertain. This CDR3 contains 15 residues. CDR1 is LNHDA, CDR2 SQIVND, per germline (reference sequence). Trimming took 3 bases from V and 1 from J, leaving 9 bases between them. CDR3 DNA: TGTGCCAGTAGTATGGGTCGGAGGAACACCGGGGAGCTGTTTTTT. Its protein product is CASSMGRRNTGELFF. Combining the CDR3 with reference TRBV19 and TRBJ2-2 gives the whole variable domain DGGITQSPKYLFRKEGQNVTLSCEQNLNHDAMYWYRQDPGQGLRLIYYSQIVNDFQKGDIAEGYSVSREKKESFPLTVTSAQKNPTAFYLCASSMGRRNTGELFFGEGSRLTVL.

This clone was picked up a small number of times. The chain carries TRBV5-1 and TRBJ2-1; 10 positions agree with TRBD2. The CDR3 loop spans 13 amino acids. Germline loops: CDR1 SGHRS, CDR2 YFSETQ. V dropped 6 bases and J dropped 7; count of bases not matched to a gene: 4. The CDR3 is CASKLAGANEQFF. The DNA for the CDR3 is TGCGCCAGCAAGCTAGCGGGGGCTAATGAGCAGTTCTTC.

This chain connects TRBV5-5 to TRBJ1-5, with D perhaps matching TRBD1 (6 bases). Germline assignment: CDR1 SGHKS and CDR2 YYEKEE (reference sequence). Deletions cut 0 bases from V and 4 bases from J, with 11 bases between. The CDR3 has 15 residues. The CDR3 nucleotides read TGTGCCAGCAGCTTGGGTCTGGGGGCGAATCAGCCCCAGCATTTT. It is translated as CASSLGLGANQPQHF.

The chain couples TRBV6-6 to TRBJ2-3, with 7 bases fitting TRBD2. The CDR3 is 18 residues long. CDR1 is MNHNY, CDR2 SVGAGI, per germline (reference sequence). The junction had 14 bases not matched to a gene; V was cut back by 5 bases and J by 0 bases. The CDR3 bases are TGTGCCAGCAGTCGCCTCCCCGCGGGGGAGCGGAGCACAGATACGCAGTATTTT. Translated: CASSRLPAGERSTDTQYF.